This T cell receptor beta chain was obtained from a study of technical replicates of blood from a handful of donors. Produced via immunoSEQ multiplex PCR; TCRdb's table is partial and in-frame only. The repertoire holds over 65,000 clones, with 95% to 97% as singletons. The source material was T cells isolated from PBMCs. This clonotype was obtained from a human donor in good health.

CDR3: CASSEGLAGHEQFF. The CDR3 DNA sequence: TGCGCCAGCAGTGAGGGGCTAGCGGGACATGAGCAGTTCTTC. The chain recombines TRBV10-1 with TRBJ2-1; TRBD2 agrees at 9 bases. CDR1 and CDR2 from the germline V gene are WNHNN and SYGVQD (reference sequence). The CDR3 consists of 14 residues. V was clipped by 2 bases and J by 8 bases; unmatched bases: 4.